This T cell receptor (beta chain) was sequenced in a study of T cells in Graves' hyperthyroidism and ophthalmopathy. The CDR3 regions of TCR beta were amplified from RNA transcripts. First-round RT-PCR with HTBI primers amplified the TCR CDR3 region. TCRdb processed the multiplex PCR reads anew with MiXCR; each CDR3 protein has one entry. This table has some 490,000 distinct CDR3 sequences, roughly 23% appearing once. Study-wide findings and caveats: The blood repertoire included most of the expanded thyroid clonotypes above 0.001.

Ten or more counts support this clonotype. Its specificity is not known. The CDR3 is made up of 15 amino acids. V was pared by 5 bases and J by 6 bases, with 11 bases of the junction left unmatched. Per the germline V gene, CDR1 is SEHNR and CDR2 is FQNEAQ (reference sequence). Sequencing was carried out using blood. The V and J genes are TRBV7-9 and TRBJ2-3, with 7 positions matching TRBD1. The clonotype originates from a woman between 70 and 85 years old with Graves' ophthalmopathy. CDR3 sequence reads: CASSPRATGMDTQYF. Written as DNA, the CDR3 is TGTGCCAGCAGCCCCAGAGCGACAGGGATGGATACGCAGTATTTT.